This T cell receptor (beta chain) was found in a study of cytotoxic CD8 clonotypes in ibrutinib-treated CLL. The overall study: Partial responses numbered some 25 and complete responses 2; after a median about 62 months, about 14 stayed remitted and about twelve progressed.

Study-wide points: On treatment, the uncommon public clonotypes contracted or remained stable. At progression, clonality fell back toward baseline after rising at ibrutinib response. Baseline levels of clonality went above those of age-matched healthy donors and moved with circulating CD8+ T-cell counts.

CDR1 and CDR2 (germline): SGDLS, YYNGEE. J was trimmed by 3 bases and V by 5 bases; bases with no gene match: 8. The CDR3 loop spans 16 amino acids. Data came from immunoSEQ multiplex PCR; TCRdb stores just in-frame clones and leaves some out. Among about 34,000 clones listed, about 70% were seen once. As to this clone: What it recognizes is unknown.

The TCR originated in a human donor with chronic lymphocytic leukemia. The chain is built from TRBV9 and TRBJ2-3; 11 bases match TRBD2. Source: PBMCs, taken before ibrutinib treatment. The CDR3 is CASSTIAGGPTDTQYF. CDR3 bases: TGTGCCAGCAGTACTATAGCGGGGGGGCCTACAGATACGCAGTATTTT. The complete variable domain, with remaining parts taken from reference TRBV9 and TRBJ2-3, reads DSGVTQTPKHLITATGQRVTLRCSPRSGDLSVYWYQQSLDQGLQFLIQYYNGEERAKGNILERFSAQQFPDLHSELNLSSLELGDSALYFCASSTIAGGPTDTQYFGPGTRLTVL.